This T cell receptor (beta chain) was sequenced for a study of identical twins. The study's findings and limits: Where out-of-frame alpha sequences were twin-shared, they showed excess low generation probability. Twin sharing of out-of-frame TCR alpha was underestimated by models in monozygotic pairs.

The ends lost 4 bases at V and 4 bases at J; junction bases unmatched: 6. CDR3 size: 14 residues. Germline values: CDR1 SEHNR, CDR2 FQNEAQ (reference sequence). Unique molecular identifiers were in the cDNA, with template-switch universal primer binding. TCRdb reprocessed the 5' RACE reads via MiXCR and lists one record per CDR3 protein. The sample lists 1.5 million to 2 million distinct CDR3 sequences; roughly a third were seen once. In the case of this clonotype: Its antigen is unidentified.

The clonotype originates from a newborn girl in good health. The V and J genes are TRBV7-9 and TRBJ1-1, with 7 bases fitting TRBD1. Sequenced material: cord blood. DNA of the CDR3: TGTGCCAGCAGCTCACAGGGGAGGGGCACTGAAGCTTTCTTT. Amino acid sequence: CASSSQGRGTEAFF. Using reference TRBV7-9 and TRBJ1-1 for the parts outside the CDR3, the full variable domain is DTGVSQNPRHKITKRGQNVTFRCDPISEHNRLYWYRQTLGQGPEFLTYFQNEAQLEKSRLLSDRFSAERPKGSFSTLEIQRTEQGDSAMYLCASSSQGRGTEAFFGQGTRLTVV.